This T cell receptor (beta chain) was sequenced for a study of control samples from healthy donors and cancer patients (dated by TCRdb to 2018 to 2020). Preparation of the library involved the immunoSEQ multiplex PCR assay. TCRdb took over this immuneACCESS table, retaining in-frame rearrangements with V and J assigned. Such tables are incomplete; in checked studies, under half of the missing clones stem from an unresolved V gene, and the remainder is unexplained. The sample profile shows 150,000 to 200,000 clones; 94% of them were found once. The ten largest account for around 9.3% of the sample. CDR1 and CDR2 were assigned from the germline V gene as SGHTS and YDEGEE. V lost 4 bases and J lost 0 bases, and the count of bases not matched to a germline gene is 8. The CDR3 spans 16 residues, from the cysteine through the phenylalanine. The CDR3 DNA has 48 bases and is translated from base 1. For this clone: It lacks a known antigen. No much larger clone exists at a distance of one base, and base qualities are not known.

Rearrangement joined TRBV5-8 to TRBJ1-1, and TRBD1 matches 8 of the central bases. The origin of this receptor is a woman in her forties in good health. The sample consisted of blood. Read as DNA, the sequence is TGTGCCAGCAGCCCAGGCTCACAGGGGGTGAACACTGAAGCTTTCTTT. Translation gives CASSPGSQGVNTEAFF.